Sequencing of this T cell receptor beta chain was carried out in a study of sequential checkpoint blockade in melanoma. Study-level background: First-line arms were nivolumab then ipilimumab, or the reverse, randomized 1:1. Each arm's sequence ended with maintenance nivolumab.

Only in-frame clones appear in the TCRdb table, and some are missing; sequencing was by immunoSEQ multiplex PCR. The top ten hold more than 45% of the sample, which has fewer than 15,000 clones, around 79% seen once. Germline CDR1 MGHRA, CDR2 YSYEKL. The CDR3 extends over 17 amino acids. The V end was cut by 4 bases, the J end by 3 bases, with 21 bases between. Treatment indicated: randomized to nivolumab then ipilimumab (arm A) or the reverse (arm B). No patient had prior DNA-damaging chemotherapy. From thawed PBMCs, live CD3+CD8+ cells negative for CD19 and CD56 were sorted. This TCR was sampled from a human donor with melanoma. The sequenced sample was CD8+ T cells sorted from blood (inferred from file names), obtained from a patient given nivolumab and ipilimumab in sequence. This chain joins TRBV4-1 and TRBJ1-2; D is unclear. CDR3: CASSPSRLTLDDYGYTF. CDR3 sequence (DNA): TGCGCCAGCAGCCCCAGTCGCCTCACCCTAGACGACTATGGCTACACCTTC.